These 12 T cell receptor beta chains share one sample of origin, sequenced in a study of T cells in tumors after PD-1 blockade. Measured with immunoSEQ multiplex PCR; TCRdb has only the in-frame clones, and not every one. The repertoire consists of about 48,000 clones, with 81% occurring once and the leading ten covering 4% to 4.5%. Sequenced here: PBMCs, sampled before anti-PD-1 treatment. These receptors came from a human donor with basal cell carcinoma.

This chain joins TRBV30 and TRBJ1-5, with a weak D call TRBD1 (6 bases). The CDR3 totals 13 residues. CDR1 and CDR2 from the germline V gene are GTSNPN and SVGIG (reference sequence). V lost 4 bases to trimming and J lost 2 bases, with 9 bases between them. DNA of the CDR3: TGTGCCTGGACAGGGGCGGGCAATCAGCCCCAGCATTTT. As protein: CAWTGAGNQPQHF.

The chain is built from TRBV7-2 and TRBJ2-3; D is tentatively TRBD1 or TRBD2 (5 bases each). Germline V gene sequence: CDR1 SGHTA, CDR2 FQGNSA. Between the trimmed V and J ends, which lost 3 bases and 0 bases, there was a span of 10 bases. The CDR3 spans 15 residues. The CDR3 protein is CASSFGWGSTDTQYF. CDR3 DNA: TGTGCCAGCAGCTTCGGGTGGGGGAGCACAGATACGCAGTATTTT.

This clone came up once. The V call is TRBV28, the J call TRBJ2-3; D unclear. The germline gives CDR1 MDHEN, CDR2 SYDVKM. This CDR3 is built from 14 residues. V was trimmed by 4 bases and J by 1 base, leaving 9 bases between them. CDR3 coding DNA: TGTGCCAGCAGTTCTTCCGGACGCACAGATACGCAGTATTTT. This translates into CASSSSGRTDTQYF.

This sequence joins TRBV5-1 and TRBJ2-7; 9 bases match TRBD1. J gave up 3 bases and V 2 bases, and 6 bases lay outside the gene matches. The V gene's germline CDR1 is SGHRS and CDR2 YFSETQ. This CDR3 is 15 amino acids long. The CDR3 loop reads CASSFRQGGIYEQYF. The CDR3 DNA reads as TGCGCCAGCAGCTTCAGACAGGGGGGGATCTACGAGCAGTACTTC.

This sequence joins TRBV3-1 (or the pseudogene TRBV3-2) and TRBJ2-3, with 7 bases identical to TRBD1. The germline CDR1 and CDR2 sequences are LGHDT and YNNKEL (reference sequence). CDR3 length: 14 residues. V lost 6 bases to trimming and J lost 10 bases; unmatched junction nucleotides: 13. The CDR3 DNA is TGTGCCAGCAGTCGAGGGGCAGGGGGTCTCGCGCAGTATTTT. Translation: CASSRGAGGLAQYF.

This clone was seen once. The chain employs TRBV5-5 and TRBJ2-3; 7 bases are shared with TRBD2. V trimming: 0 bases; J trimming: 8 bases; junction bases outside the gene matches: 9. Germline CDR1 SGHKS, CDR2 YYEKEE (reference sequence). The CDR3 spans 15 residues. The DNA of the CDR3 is TGTGCCAGCAGCTTGGGGGAGGGACTAAGTTTTACGCAGTATTTT. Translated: CASSLGEGLSFTQYF.

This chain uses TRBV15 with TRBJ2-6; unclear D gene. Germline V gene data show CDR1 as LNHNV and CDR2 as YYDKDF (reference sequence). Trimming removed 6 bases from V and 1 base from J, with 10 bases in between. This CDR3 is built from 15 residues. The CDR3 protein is CATRARVSGANVLTF. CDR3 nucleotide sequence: TGTGCCACCAGAGCTAGGGTGTCTGGGGCCAACGTCCTGACTTTC.

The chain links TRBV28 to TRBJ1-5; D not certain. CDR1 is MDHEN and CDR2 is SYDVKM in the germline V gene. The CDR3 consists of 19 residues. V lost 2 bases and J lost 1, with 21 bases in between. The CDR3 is CASSLEKIGYGSSNQPQHF. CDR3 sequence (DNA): TGTGCCAGCAGTTTAGAAAAAATAGGGTATGGGTCGAGCAATCAGCCCCAGCATTTT.

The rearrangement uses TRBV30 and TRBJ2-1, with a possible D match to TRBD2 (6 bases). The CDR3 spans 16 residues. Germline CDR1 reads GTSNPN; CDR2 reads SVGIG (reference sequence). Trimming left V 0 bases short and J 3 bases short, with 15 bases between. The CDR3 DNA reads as TGTGCCTGGAGTGTATCTGTGCGGGGTATCTACAATGAGCAGTTCTTC. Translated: CAWSVSVRGIYNEQFF.

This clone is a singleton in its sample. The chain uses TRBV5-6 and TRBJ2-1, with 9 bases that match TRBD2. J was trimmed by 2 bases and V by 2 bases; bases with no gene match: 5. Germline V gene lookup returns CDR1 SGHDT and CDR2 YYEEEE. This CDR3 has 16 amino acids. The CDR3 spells CASSLLERGAYNEQFF. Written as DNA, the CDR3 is TGTGCCAGCAGCTTACTCGAGCGGGGGGCCTACAATGAGCAGTTCTTC.

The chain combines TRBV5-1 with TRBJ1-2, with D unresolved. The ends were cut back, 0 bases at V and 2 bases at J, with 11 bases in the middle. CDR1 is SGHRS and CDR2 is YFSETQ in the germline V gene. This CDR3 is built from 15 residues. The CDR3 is CASSLAGSGNYGYTF. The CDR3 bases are TGCGCCAGCAGCTTGGCCGGGTCAGGAAACTATGGCTACACCTTC.

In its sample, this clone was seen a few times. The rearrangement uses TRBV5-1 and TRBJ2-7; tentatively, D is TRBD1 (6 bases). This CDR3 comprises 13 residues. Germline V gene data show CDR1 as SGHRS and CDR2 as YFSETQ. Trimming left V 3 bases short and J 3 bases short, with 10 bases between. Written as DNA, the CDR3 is TGCGCCAGCAGCTCACAGGGATACTACGAGCAGTACTTC. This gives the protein CASSSQGYYEQYF.